Sequencing of this TCR beta chain was carried out in a study of T-cell reconstitution after alpha-beta-depleted transplantation in children. Germline assignment: CDR1 SGHVS and CDR2 FNYEAQ. The V end was cut by 5 bases, the J end by 0 bases, with 7 bases between. This CDR3 region has 13 residues. Unique molecular identifiers were used in preparing the TCRbeta library. TCRdb called the PCR reads again in MiXCR, with one record for every CDR3 protein. The sample holds about 500,000 distinct CDR3 sequences, 30% to 35% seen once. This chain links TRBV7-6 with TRBJ1-1, with unresolved D. The sequence came from a human donor who donated a stem cell graft to a child with aplastic anemia. The material sequenced was PBMCs from the stem cell graft donor, taken from the stem cell graft. For the CDR3, the DNA is TGTGCCAGCAGCCAGCAAATGAACACTGAAGCTTTCTTT. Translation: CASSQQMNTEAFF.